This is a list of T cell receptor beta chains from one sample in a study of T cells after yellow fever vaccination. A single record per CDR3 protein comes from TCRdb applying MiXCR to the 5' RACE reads. The sample shows some 600,000 distinct CDR3 sequences, around 17% of them seen only once. The sample in question was PBMCs, obtained 5 to 6 days after the first yellow fever vaccination. The receptors originated from a young man who received the YFV17D yellow fever vaccine. Each CDR3 is given with its conserved first and last residue. D genes are given only for firm matches. Clone size, where shown, is once, few, many, or a class for clones that have expanded.

TGCGCCAGCAGTGAGCAGAGTCCGGGCAATCAGCCCCAGCATTTT CASSEQSPGNQPQHF - TRBJ1-5 few 15 TRBV10-2
TGTGCCAGCAGCTTAGGGGGTGAAAAACTGTTTTTT CASSLGGEKLFF - TRBJ1-4 many 12 TRBV7-2
TGCGCCAGCAGTGATGGCCGAGGAACAGATACGCAGTATTTT CASSDGRGTDTQYF - TRBJ2-3 - 14 TRBV10-1
TGTGCCAGCAGTTTATCCCCCGGGGGGAACCAAGAGACCCAGTACTTC CASSLSPGGNQETQYF TRBD2 TRBJ2-5 - 16 TRBV28
TGTGCCAGCACCTCACGCAGGGGCCATAACTATGGCTACACCTTC CASTSRRGHNYGYTF - TRBJ1-2 - 15 TRBV7-8
TGTGCCAGCAGTTTACAGAGGGGGTCAGATACGCAGTATTTT CASSLQRGSDTQYF - TRBJ2-3 - 14 TRBV12-3/TRBV12-4
TGCGCCAGCAGCGATCTTGACCTAGCCAGCGAGCAGTACTTC CASSDLDLASEQYF - TRBJ2-7 many 14 TRBV5-1
TGTGCCAGCAGCCGAACGGGACAGGGAGACAATCAGCCCCAGCATTTT CASSRTGQGDNQPQHF TRBD1 TRBJ1-5 few 16 TRBV27
TGCAGTGCTAGAGAAGGGGGCGCGGGGGGAAACACCATATATTTT CSAREGGAGGNTIYF TRBD1 TRBJ1-3 - 15 TRBV20-1
TGCGCCAGCAGCCAAGTTCGTTTGGTCGAGCCCCAGCATTTT CASSQVRLVEPQHF - TRBJ1-5 - 14 TRBV4-1
TGTGCCAGCACCCCCGACAGGACACTCCAAGAGACCCAGTACTTC CASTPDRTLQETQYF - TRBJ2-5 - 15 TRBV6-1
TGTGCCACCAGTGATTTATCCAGCGACGGCAACCGCCCGTTCTTC CATSDLSSDGNRPFF - TRBJ2-1 - 15 TRBV24-1
TGTGCCAGCAGTTCATCGACAGGGGGCCGAGCTTTCTTT CASSSSTGGRAFF TRBD1 TRBJ1-1 few 13 TRBV27
TGCAGTGCTAGTGACAGCGGAAAGAACACCGGGGAGCTGTTTTTT CSASDSGKNTGELFF - TRBJ2-2 few 15 TRBV20-1
TGTGCCATACTCCCAGGGTACCCTGGAAACACCATATATTTT CAILPGYPGNTIYF - TRBJ1-3 - 14 TRBV10-3
TGTGCCAGCAGCCCGGGGGGGGGACAGGGGTCTACAGATACGCAGTATTTT CASSPGGGQGSTDTQYF TRBD1 TRBJ2-3 few 17 TRBV28
TGCGCCAGCAGCTTGGAGGGCCGGGACCAAGAGACCCAGTACTTC CASSLEGRDQETQYF - TRBJ2-5 few 15 TRBV5-1
TGCAGCGTTGATTGGCAGAACACCGGGGAGCTGTTTTTT CSVDWQNTGELFF - TRBJ2-2 few 13 TRBV29-1
TGTGCCAGCAGTTACGCCGGGACAGCCACCTCGCTAGGCTACACCTTC CASSYAGTATSLGYTF TRBD1 TRBJ1-2 few 16 TRBV5-8
TGTGCCAGCAGCTCCGGATCGATCAATGAGCAGTTCTTC CASSSGSINEQFF - TRBJ2-1 - 13 TRBV7-3
TGCGCCAGCAGCTTACACAGGGGTGGGGCCAACGTCCTGACTTTC CASSLHRGGANVLTF TRBD1 TRBJ2-6 - 15 TRBV5-1
TGCAGTGCCCCCCAGGGAGCGGGGGTTGTCGATACGCAGTATTTT CSAPQGAGVVDTQYF TRBD2 TRBJ2-3 few 15 TRBV20-1
TGTGCCAGCAGCTTGGCACGGGGAAGAGGCCAAGAGACCCAGTACTTC CASSLARGRGQETQYF - TRBJ2-5 few 16 TRBV5-4
TGTGCCAGCAGCTCCGGGACAGGGGGTTTTGGAAACACCATATATTTT CASSSGTGGFGNTIYF TRBD1 TRBJ1-3 few 16 TRBV5-6
TGCAGTGCTAGCCGGGGAAGCTCCTACAATGAGCAGTTCTTC CSASRGSSYNEQFF - TRBJ2-1 many 14 TRBV20-1
TGTGCCATCAGCGGGGCAGGGAAATCCTACGAGCAGTACTTC CAISGAGKSYEQYF - TRBJ2-7 few 14 TRBV10-3
TGCGCCAGCAGCTTCTCCCCAGGGGGCACTAACTATGGCTACACCTTC CASSFSPGGTNYGYTF TRBD1 TRBJ1-2 - 16 TRBV5-1
TGTGCCAGTATACTGCAACCCCAAGAGACCCAGTACTTC CASILQPQETQYF - TRBJ2-5 few 13 TRBV5-5
TGCGCCAGCAGCCGGGGACAGGGAGGCTATGGCTACACCTTC CASSRGQGGYGYTF TRBD1 TRBJ1-2 few 14 TRBV4-3
TGTGCCAGCAGTGACACTAGCGGGGTTCTGTTCTTC CASSDTSGVLFF TRBD2 TRBJ2-1 few 12 TRBV6-1
TGTGCCAGCAGCGGGCAGCAGGGGACCCAGTACTTC CASSGQQGTQYF - TRBJ2-5 few 12 TRBV16
TGCAGCGTTGCCGAGACCGACTATGGCTACACCTTC CSVAETDYGYTF - TRBJ1-2 few 12 TRBV29-1
TGTGCCGTTTCTGCGCAACGGGGGGCGGTGGCAGATACGCAGTATTTT CAVSAQRGAVADTQYF - TRBJ2-3 few 16 TRBV10-3
TGCGCCAGCAGGGGGGACAACACAGATACGCAGTATTTT CASRGDNTDTQYF - TRBJ2-3 - 13 TRBV5-1
TGCGCCAGCAGCCATCGGGGGATAGGGGCCAACGTCCTGACTTTC CASSHRGIGANVLTF - TRBJ2-6 - 15 TRBV4-1
TGTGCCAGCAGCCATACCGCCGCGGGGAAGGCGGAGACCCAGTACTTC CASSHTAAGKAETQYF - TRBJ2-5 few 16 TRBV3-1
TGTGCCAGCAGTGAAGCTTCAAATTTAGGGCCCCCGAGAAATACGCAGTATTTT CASSEASNLGPPRNTQYF - TRBJ2-3 - 18 TRBV6-1
TGCAGTGCTAGAGGACCGGGTTACACAGATACGCAGTATTTT CSARGPGYTDTQYF - TRBJ2-3 - 14 TRBV20-1
TGTGCCAGCAGCAAAACTAGGGAGGGTCAAGAGACCCAGTACTTC CASSKTREGQETQYF - TRBJ2-5 - 15 TRBV21-1
TGTGCCACCGGGGGTGCGGGGGCCAACGTCCTGACTTTC CATGGAGANVLTF - TRBJ2-6 - 13 TRBV6-2/TRBV6-3
TGTGCCAGCAGTTACGATTCCGGGGGCGGATCACCCCTCCACTTT CASSYDSGGGSPLHF - TRBJ1-6 few 15 TRBV6-2/TRBV6-3
TGTGTCAGCAGTTTCCCTGCGTTCGCAGATACGCAGTATTTT CVSSFPAFADTQYF - TRBJ2-3 - 14 TRBV12-3/TRBV12-4